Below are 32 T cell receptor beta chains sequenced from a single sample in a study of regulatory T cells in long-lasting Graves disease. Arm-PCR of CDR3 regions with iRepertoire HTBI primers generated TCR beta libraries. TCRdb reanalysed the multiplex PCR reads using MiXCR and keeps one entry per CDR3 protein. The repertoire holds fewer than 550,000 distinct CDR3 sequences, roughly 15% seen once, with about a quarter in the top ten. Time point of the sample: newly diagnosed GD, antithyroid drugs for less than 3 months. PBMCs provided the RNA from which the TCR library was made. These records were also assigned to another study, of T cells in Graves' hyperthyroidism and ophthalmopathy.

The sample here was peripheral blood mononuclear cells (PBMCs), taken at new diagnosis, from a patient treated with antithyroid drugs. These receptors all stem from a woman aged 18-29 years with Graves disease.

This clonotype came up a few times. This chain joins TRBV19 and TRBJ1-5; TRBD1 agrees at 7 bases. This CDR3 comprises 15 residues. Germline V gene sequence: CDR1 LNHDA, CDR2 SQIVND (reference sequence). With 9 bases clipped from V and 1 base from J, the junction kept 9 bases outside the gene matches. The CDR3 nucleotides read TGTGCCAGCGACACAGGGGTTATGAGCAATCAGCCCCAGCATTTT. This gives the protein CASDTGVMSNQPQHF. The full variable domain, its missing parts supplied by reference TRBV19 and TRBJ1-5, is DGGITQSPKYLFRKEGQNVTLSCEQNLNHDAMYWYRQDPGQGLRLIYYSQIVNDFQKGDIAEGYSVSREKKESFPLTVTSAQKNPTAFYLCASDTGVMSNQPQHFGDGTRLSIL.

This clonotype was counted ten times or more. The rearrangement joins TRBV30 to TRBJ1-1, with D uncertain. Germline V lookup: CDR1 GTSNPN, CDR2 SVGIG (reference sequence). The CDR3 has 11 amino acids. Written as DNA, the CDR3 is TGTGCTACAGCATTGAACACTGAAGCTTTCTTT. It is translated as CATALNTEAFF.

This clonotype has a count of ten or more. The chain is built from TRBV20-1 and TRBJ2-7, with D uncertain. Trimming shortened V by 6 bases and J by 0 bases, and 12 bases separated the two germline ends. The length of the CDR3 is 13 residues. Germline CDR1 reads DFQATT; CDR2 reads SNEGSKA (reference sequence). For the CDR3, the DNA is TGCAGTGCCACCCCCAGGCGCTCCTACGAGCAGTACTTC. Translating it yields CSATPRRSYEQYF.

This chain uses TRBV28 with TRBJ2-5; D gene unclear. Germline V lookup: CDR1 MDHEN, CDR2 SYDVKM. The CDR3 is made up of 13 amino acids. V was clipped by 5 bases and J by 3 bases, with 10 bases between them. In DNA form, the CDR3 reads TGTGCCAGCAGTACCCGGAATGAAGAGACCCAGTACTTC. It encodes CASSTRNEETQYF. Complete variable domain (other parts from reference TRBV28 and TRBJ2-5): DVKVTQSSRYLVKRTGEKVFLECVQDMDHENMFWYRQDPGLGLRLIYFSYDVKMKEKGDIPEGYSVSREKKERFSLILESASTNQTSMYLCASSTRNEETQYFGPGTRLLVL.

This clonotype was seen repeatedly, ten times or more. The CDR3 loop is CSAAGTGTTDTQYF. CDR3 DNA sequence: TGCAGTGCGGCCGGGACAGGGACCACAGATACGCAGTATTTT. This sequence joins TRBV20-1 and TRBJ2-3; 9 bases map to TRBD1. This CDR3 is 14 amino acids long. Germline V gives CDR1 DFQATT, CDR2 SNEGSKA (reference sequence). J gave up 2 bases and V 6 bases, and 6 bases lay outside the gene matches.

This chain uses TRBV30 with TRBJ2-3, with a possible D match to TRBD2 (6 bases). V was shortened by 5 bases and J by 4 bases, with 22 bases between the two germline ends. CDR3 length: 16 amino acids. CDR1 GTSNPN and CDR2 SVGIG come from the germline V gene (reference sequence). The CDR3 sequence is CAWSLGGARDSDTQYF. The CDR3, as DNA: TGTGCCTGGTCCCTCGGAGGGGCGCGGGACTCAGATACGCAGTATTTT.

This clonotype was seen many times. The CDR3 spells CASSSAGRYYEQYF. CDR3 DNA: TGTGCCAGCAGTTCAGCGGGACGTTACTACGAGCAGTACTTC. The chain joins TRBV28 to TRBJ2-7; 7 nucleotides align to TRBD2. CDR1 is MDHEN, CDR2 SYDVKM, per germline. With 4 bases clipped from V and 3 bases from J, the junction kept 6 bases outside the gene matches. The CDR3 sequence is 14 residues long.

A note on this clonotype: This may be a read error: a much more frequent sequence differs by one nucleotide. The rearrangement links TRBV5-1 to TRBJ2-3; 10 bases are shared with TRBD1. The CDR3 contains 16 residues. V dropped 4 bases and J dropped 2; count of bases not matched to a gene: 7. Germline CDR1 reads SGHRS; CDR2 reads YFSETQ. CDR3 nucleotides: TGCGCCAGCAGCCAAGGGACAGGGGACACCACAGATACGCAGTATTTT. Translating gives CASSQGTGDTTDTQYF.

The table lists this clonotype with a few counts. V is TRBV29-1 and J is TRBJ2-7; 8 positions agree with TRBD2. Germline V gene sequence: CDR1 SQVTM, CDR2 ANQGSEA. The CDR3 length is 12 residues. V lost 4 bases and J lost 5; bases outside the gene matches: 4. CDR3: CSVVSGRDEQYF. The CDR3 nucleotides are TGCAGCGTTGTAAGCGGGAGAGACGAGCAGTACTTC.

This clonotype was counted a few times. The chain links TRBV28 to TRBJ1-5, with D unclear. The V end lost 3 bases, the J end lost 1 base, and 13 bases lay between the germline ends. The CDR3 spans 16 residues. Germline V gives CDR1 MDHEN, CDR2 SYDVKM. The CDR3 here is CASSFLGSGSNQPQHF. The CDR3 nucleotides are TGTGCCAGCAGTTTTCTGGGTTCGGGAAGCAATCAGCCCCAGCATTTT.

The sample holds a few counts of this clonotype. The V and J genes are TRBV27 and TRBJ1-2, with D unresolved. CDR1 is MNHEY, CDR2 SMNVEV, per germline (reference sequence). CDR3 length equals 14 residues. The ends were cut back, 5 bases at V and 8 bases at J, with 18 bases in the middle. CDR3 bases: TGTGCCAGCAGTGAACGGACCCGGAGGGCAGGCTACACCTTC. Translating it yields CASSERTRRAGYTF.

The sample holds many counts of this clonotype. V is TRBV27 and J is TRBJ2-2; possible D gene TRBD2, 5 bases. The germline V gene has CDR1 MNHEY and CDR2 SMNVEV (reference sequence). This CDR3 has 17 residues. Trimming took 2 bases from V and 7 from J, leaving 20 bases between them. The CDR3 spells CASSLDGLPAGVGELFF. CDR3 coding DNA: TGTGCCAGCAGTTTAGATGGGTTACCTGCCGGGGTCGGGGAGCTGTTTTTT.

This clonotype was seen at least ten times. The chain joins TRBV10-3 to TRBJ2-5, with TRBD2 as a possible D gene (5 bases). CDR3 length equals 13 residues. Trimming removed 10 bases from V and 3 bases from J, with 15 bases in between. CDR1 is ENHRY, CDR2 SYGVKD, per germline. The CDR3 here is CATRTLGEETQYF. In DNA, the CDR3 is TGTGCCACCCGGACCCTGGGAGAAGAGACCCAGTACTTC.

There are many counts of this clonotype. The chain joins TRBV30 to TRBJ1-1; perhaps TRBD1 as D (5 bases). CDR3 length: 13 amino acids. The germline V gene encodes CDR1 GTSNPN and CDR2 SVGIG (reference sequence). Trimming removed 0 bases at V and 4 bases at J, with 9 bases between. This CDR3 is CAWSVGAITEAFF. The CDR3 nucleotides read TGTGCCTGGAGTGTAGGGGCGATCACTGAAGCTTTCTTT.

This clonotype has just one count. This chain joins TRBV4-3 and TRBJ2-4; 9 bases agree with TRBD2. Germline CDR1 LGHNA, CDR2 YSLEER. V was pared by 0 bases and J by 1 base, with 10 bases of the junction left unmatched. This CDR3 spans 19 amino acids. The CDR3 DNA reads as TGCGCCAGCAGCCAAGACTTCGGCGGGAGGGTCAAGGCCAAAAACATTCAGTACTTC. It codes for CASSQDFGGRVKAKNIQYF.

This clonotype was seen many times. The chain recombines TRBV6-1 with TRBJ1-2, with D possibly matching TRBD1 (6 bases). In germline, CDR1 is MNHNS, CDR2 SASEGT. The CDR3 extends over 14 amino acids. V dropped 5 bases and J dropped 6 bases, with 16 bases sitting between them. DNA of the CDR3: TGTGCCAGCAGTACACTGGACAGCCCCAATGGCTACACCTTC. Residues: CASSTLDSPNGYTF.

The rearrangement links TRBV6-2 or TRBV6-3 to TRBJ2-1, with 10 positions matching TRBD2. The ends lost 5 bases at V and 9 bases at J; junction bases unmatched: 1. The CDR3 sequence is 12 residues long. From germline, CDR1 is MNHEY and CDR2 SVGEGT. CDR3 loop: CASSLAGAEQFF. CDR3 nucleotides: TGTGCCAGCAGTCTAGCGGGAGCTGAGCAGTTCTTC.

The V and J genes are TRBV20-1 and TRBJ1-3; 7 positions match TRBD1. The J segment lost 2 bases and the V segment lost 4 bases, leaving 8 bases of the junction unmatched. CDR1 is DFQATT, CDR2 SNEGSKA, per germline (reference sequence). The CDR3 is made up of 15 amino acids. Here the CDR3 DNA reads TGCAGTGCTAAACAGGGGCTCGACCCTGGAAACACCATATATTTT. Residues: CSAKQGLDPGNTIYF.

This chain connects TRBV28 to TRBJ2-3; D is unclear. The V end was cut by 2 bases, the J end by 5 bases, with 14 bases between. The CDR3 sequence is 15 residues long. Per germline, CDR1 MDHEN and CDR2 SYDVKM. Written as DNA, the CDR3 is TGTGCCAGCAGTTTACGCAGACCCCTCGGAGATACGCAGTATTTT. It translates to CASSLRRPLGDTQYF.

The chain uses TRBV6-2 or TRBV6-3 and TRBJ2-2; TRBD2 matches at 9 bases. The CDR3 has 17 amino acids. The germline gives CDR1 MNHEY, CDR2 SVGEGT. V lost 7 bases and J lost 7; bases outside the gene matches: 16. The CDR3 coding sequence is TGTGCCAGCACTAACCTCCTCCCTAGCGGGAATGGCGGGGAGCTGTTTTTT. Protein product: CASTNLLPSGNGGELFF.

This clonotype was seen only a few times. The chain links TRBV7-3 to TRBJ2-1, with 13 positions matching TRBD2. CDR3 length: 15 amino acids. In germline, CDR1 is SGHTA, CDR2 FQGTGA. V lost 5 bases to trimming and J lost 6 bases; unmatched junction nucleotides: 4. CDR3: CASSPGLAGFNEQFF. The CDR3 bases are TGTGCCAGCAGCCCGGGACTAGCGGGATTCAATGAGCAGTTCTTC.

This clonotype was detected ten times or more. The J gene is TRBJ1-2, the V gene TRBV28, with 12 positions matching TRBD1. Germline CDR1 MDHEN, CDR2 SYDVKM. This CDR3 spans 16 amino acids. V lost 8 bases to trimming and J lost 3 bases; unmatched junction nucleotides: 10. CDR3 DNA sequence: TGTGCCAGCCTTAGGGACAGGGGGCGACGGGACTATGGCTACACCTTC. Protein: CASLRDRGRRDYGYTF.

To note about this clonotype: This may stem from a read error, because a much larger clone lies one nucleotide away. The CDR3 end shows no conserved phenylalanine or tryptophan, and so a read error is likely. Here the CDR3 reads CSATRSSGGNNEQFS. As DNA, the CDR3 is TGCAGTGCCACACGGAGTAGCGGGGGGAACAATGAGCAGTTCTCC. The rearrangement links TRBV20-1 to TRBJ2-1, with 10 bases fitting TRBD2. This CDR3 is built from 15 residues. Germline V gene sequence: CDR1 DFQATT, CDR2 SNEGSKA (reference sequence). Losses at the gene ends were 6 bases for V and 5 bases for J; bases not matched to a gene: 10.

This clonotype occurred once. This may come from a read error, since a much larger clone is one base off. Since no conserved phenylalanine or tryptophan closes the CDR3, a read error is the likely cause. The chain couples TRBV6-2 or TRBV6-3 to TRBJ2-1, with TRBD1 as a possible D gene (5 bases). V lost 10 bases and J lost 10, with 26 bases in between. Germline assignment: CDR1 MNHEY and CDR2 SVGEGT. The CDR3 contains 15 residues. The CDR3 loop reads CAMSGRETQDMEQFL. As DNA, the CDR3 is TGTGCCATGTCCGGCAGGGAAACCCAAGACATGGAGCAGTTCCTC.

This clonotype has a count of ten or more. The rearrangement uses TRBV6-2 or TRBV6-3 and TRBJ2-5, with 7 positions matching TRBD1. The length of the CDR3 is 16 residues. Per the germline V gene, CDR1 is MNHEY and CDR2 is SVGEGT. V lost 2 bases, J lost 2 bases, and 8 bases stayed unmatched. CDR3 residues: CASSYHRGGNQETQYF. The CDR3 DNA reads TGTGCCAGCAGTTACCACAGGGGTGGGAATCAAGAGACCCAGTACTTC.

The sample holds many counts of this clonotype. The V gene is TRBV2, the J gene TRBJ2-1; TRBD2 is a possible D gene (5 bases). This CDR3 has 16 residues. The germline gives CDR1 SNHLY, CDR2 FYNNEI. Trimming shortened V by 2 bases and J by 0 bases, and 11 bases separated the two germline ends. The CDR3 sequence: CASSEWRFPSYNEQFF. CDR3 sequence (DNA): TGTGCCAGCAGTGAATGGAGGTTCCCCTCCTACAATGAGCAGTTCTTC. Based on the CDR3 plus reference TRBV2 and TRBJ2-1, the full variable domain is EPEVTQTPSHQVTQMGQEVILRCVPISNHLYFYWYRQILGQKVEFLVSFYNNEISEKSEIFDDQFSVERPDGSNFTLKIRSTKLEDSAMYFCASSEWRFPSYNEQFFGPGTRLTVL.

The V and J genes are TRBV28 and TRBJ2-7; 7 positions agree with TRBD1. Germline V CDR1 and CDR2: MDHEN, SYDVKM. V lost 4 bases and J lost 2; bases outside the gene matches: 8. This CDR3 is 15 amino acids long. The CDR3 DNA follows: TGTGCCAGCAGTTCGACCGGGACAGCAACCTACGAGCAGTACTTC. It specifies CASSSTGTATYEQYF.

The CDR3 loop reads CASRDIGRNTEAFF. The CDR3 DNA is TGTGCCAGCAGGGACATAGGTAGGAACACTGAAGCTTTCTTT. The J gene is TRBJ1-1, the V gene TRBV6-2 or TRBV6-3; D possibly corresponds to TRBD1 (5 bases). The V end was cut by 6 bases, the J end by 1 base, with 12 bases between. CDR1 and CDR2 (germline): MNHEY, SVGEGT. The length of the CDR3 is 14 residues.

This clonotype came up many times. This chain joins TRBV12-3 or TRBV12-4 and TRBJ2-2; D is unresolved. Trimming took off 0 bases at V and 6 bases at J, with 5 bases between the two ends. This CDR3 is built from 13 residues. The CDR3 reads CASSLALAGELFF. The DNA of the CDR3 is TGTGCCAGCAGTTTAGCGCTCGCCGGGGAGCTGTTTTTT.

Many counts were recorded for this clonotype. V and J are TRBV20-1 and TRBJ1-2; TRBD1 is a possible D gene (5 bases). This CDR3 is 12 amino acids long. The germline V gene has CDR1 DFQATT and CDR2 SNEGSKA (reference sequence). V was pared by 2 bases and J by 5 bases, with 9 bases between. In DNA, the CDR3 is TGCAGTGCTAGAACGGGGCCGTATGGCTACACCTTC. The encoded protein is CSARTGPYGYTF.

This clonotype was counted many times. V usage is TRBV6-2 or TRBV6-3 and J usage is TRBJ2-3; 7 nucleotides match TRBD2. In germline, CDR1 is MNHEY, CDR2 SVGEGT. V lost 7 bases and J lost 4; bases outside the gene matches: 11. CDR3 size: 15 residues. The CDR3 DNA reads TGTGCCAGCATCCCCGGCGGGGGAGCGCCAGATACGCAGTATTTT. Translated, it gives CASIPGGGAPDTQYF.

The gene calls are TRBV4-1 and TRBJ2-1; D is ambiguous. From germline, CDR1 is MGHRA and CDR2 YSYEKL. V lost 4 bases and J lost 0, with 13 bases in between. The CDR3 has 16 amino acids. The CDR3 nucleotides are TGCGCCAGCAGCCTGTATACGGCGGCCTCCTACAATGAGCAGTTCTTC. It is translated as CASSLYTAASYNEQFF.